The subject of this entry is one T cell receptor (beta chain). The antigen remains unidentified. The data derive from a study of shared clonotypes between healthy human individuals. General study results and limits: Naive subsets generally exceeded memory subsets in estimated richness.

With 4 bases clipped from V and 8 bases from J, the junction kept 13 bases outside the gene matches. The CDR3 is made up of 16 amino acids. The V gene's germline CDR1 is SGHRS and CDR2 YFSETQ. Profiling relied on immunoSEQ multiplex PCR, and the TCRdb table lists in-frame clones only, not all of them. The sample holds around 1.1 million clones, about 84% seen once. V gene TRBV5-1 combines with J gene TRBJ2-3, with TRBD2 identical over 10 bases. The specimen sequenced was memory CD4+ T cells from PBMCs. Subset in this sample: CD45RA-negative fraction. This TCR was recovered from a young man in good health. Some clones in this sample may be carry-over from other donors' samples. Here the CDR3 reads CASSPQLAGPQGTQYF. The DNA for the CDR3 is TGCGCCAGCAGCCCGCAACTAGCGGGGCCGCAGGGTACGCAGTATTTT.